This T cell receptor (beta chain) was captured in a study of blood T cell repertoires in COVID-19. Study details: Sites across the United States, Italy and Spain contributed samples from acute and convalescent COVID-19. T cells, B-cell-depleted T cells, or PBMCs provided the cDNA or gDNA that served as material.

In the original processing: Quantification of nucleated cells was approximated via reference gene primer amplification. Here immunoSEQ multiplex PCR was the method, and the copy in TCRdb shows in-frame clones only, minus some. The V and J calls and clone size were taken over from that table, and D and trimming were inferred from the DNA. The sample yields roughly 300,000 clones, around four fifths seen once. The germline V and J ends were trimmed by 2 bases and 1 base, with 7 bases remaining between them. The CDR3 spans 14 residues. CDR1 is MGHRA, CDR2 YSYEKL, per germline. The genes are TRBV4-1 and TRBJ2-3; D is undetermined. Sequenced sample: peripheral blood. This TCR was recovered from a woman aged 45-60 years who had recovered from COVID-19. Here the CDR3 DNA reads TGCGCCAGCAGCCAATTACGAGGCACAGATACGCAGTATTTT. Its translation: CASSQLRGTDTQYF.